The text below deals with one T cell receptor beta chain. Its antigen remains unknown. The PCR made use of 60 Vbeta and 13 Jbeta primers. Produced via immunoSEQ multiplex PCR; TCRdb's table is partial and in-frame only. The repertoire consists of approximately 140,000 clones, with roughly three quarters occurring once and the leading ten covering around 2%. The record originates from a study of cytomegalovirus exposure and HLA in healthy donors. Study results and limitations: Analysis was carried out at a later point, and it linked a missense DCLRE1C variant to TCR beta V- and J-gene trimming.

The receptor's source is a woman in her thirties or forties in good health and CMV-seronegative. The specimen was PBMCs.

The CDR3 here is CASSSAPRLDVYEQYF. The CDR3 DNA reads as TGTGCCAGCAGCTCGGCACCAAGACTAGACGTATACGAGCAGTACTTC. V gene TRBV11-2 combines with J gene TRBJ2-7; D is perhaps TRBD2 (6 bases). The CDR3 runs 16 residues. The ends were cut back, 4 bases at V and 4 bases at J, with 20 bases in the middle. Germline V lookup: CDR1 SGHAT, CDR2 FQNNGV.